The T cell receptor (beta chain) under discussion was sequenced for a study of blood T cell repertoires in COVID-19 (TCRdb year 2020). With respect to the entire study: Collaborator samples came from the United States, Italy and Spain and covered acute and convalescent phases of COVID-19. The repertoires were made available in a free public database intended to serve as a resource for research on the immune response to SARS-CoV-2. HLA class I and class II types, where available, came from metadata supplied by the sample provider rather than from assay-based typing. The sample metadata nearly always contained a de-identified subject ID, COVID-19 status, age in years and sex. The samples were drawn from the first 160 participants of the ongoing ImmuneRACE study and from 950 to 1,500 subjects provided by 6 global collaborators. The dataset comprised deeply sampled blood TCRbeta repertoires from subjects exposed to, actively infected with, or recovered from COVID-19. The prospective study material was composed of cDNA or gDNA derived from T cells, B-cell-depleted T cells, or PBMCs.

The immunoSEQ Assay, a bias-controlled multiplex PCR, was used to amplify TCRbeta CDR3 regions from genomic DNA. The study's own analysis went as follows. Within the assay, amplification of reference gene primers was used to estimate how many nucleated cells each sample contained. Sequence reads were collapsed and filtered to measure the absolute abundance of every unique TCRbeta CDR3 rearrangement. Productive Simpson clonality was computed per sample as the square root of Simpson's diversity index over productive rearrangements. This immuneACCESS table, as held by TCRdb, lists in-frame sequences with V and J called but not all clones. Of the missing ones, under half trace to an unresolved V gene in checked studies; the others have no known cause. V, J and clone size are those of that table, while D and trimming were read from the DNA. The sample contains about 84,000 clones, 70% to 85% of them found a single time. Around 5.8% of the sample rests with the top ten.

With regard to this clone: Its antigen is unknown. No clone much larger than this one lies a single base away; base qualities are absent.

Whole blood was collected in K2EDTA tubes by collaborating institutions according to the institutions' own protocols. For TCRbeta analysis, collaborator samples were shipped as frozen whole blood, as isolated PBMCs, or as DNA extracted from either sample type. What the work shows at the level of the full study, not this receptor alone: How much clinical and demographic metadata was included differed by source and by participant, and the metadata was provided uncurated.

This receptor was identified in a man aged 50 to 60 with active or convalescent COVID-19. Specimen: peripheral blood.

In nucleotides, the sequence is TGTGCCAGCAGCCGAAGCGGACTAGCCGACGAGCAGTACTTC. This is translated as CASSRSGLADEQYF. This receptor chain uses TRBV11-3 and TRBJ2-7; 8 bases in the middle match TRBD2. The CDR3 runs 14 residues from the cysteine to the phenylalanine. Solely the CDR3 DNA is kept, with 42 bases framed from the first base. Based on the germline V gene, the CDR1 and CDR2 sequences are SGHNT and YENEEA. V ends up 5 bases short and J 5 bases short, with an unmatched junction base count of 8.